The present entry profiles one T cell receptor beta chain with its context. The data were taken from a study of blood T cell repertoires in COVID-19. Study-level information: Sites in the United States, Italy and Spain provided acute and convalescent COVID-19 samples. The cDNA or gDNA used as material had been derived from T cells, B-cell-depleted T cells, or PBMCs.

In the source study's methods: Estimates of nucleated cell counts were drawn from the amplification of reference gene primers. The data were produced by immunoSEQ multiplex PCR, yet TCRdb's version contains in-frame clones alone and is incomplete. D and trimming were read from the DNA, whereas the V and J calls and clone size are those reported in that table. This sample has 30,000 to 45,000 clones; 87% occur once, and the top ten carry more than 7%. Sequencing used peripheral blood. The receptor's source is a human donor in a cohort sampled during active COVID-19.

This CDR3 reads CASSTPGTSPPCVSTQYF. Here the CDR3 DNA reads TGTGCCAGCAGCACGCCCGGGACTAGCCCTCCATGCGTTAGTACGCAGTATTTT. The chain employs TRBV12-1 and TRBJ2-3; TRBD2, the table's D call, was not compared with the DNA. TRBV12-1 is labeled a pseudogene. The CDR3 consists of 18 residues.